These 14 T cell receptor beta chains were all obtained from the same sample, sequenced in a study of Graves' ophthalmopathy and Graves' hyperthyroidism. The authors amplified TCR beta CDR3 regions from RNA transcripts. RT-PCR was first run with HTBI primers, then multiplex PCR in a second round. A single record per CDR3 protein comes from TCRdb applying MiXCR to the multiplex PCR reads. This sample has approximately 330,000 distinct CDR3 sequences, with roughly 15% found just once. Sequenced material: peripheral blood. The receptor set was obtained from an adult man with Graves' ophthalmopathy.

The J gene is TRBJ2-7, the V gene TRBV6-2 or TRBV6-3, with D possibly TRBD2 on 6 matching bases. V was pared by 10 bases and J by 4 bases, with 14 bases between. The CDR3 sequence is 12 residues long. Germline CDR1 and CDR2: MNHEY and SVGEGT. The CDR3 loop is CATGRGAYEQYF. CDR3 DNA sequence: TGTGCCACCGGCCGCGGGGCTTACGAGCAGTACTTC.

The chain is built from TRBV20-1 and TRBJ2-7; D call uncertain. This CDR3 has 12 residues. V was cut by 2 bases and J by 6 bases, with 11 bases left in between. Germline V gene data show CDR1 as DFQATT and CDR2 as SNEGSKA (reference sequence). The CDR3 loop reads CSARRALSEQYF. The CDR3, as DNA: TGCAGTGCTAGAAGGGCCCTCTCCGAGCAGTACTTC.

At least ten counts were recorded for this clonotype. The chain links TRBV5-5 to TRBJ1-5; no definite D call. V was shortened by 3 bases and J by 8 bases, with 18 bases between the two germline ends. Germline CDR1 reads SGHKS; CDR2 reads YYEKEE (reference sequence). The CDR3 consists of 15 residues. DNA of the CDR3: TGTGCCAGCAGCTCCCAAAGTCCGGCAGCGGAGCCCCAGCATTTT. Translating gives CASSSQSPAAEPQHF.

This clonotype was observed many times. The chain joins TRBV6-2 or TRBV6-3 to TRBJ2-7; D unclear. The CDR3 length is 12 residues. Trimming cost V 2 bases and J 4 bases, with 6 bases left between them. The germline CDR1 and CDR2 sequences are MNHEY and SVGEGT. The CDR3 sequence is CASSYRIYEQYF. CDR3 sequence (DNA): TGTGCCAGCAGTTACCGCATTTACGAGCAGTACTTC.

This clonotype came up many times. The V call is TRBV27, the J call TRBJ1-1, with D maybe TRBD1 (5 bases). CDR1 and CDR2 (germline): MNHEY, SMNVEV (reference sequence). CDR3 size: 14 residues. Trimming shortened V by 2 bases and J by 9 bases, and 16 bases separated the two germline ends. CDR3 nucleotides: TGTGCCAGCAGTTTAGGGTGGGACGGTAAAAAAGCTTTCTTT. Residues: CASSLGWDGKKAFF.

This clonotype was seen repeatedly, ten times or more. This chain joins TRBV5-1 and TRBJ1-1; D call uncertain. The CDR3 runs 15 residues. Looked up from germline, CDR1 is SGHRS and CDR2 is YFSETQ. Trimming shortened V by 0 bases and J by 1 base, and 10 bases separated the two germline ends. This CDR3 reads CASSLGELQNTEAFF. CDR3 coding DNA: TGCGCCAGCAGCTTGGGGGAGCTACAGAACACTGAAGCTTTCTTT.

This clonotype came up many times. This sequence joins TRBV7-2 and TRBJ1-1; possibly TRBD1 for D (6 bases). From germline, CDR1 is SGHTA and CDR2 FQGNSA. The V end lost 3 bases, the J end lost 3 bases, and 11 bases lay between the germline ends. There are 14 residues in the CDR3. The CDR3 DNA is TGTGCCAGCAGCTTTAACAGGGCGGACACTGAAGCTTTCTTT. Protein sequence: CASSFNRADTEAFF.

The sample holds a few counts of this clonotype. The chain has TRBV7-2 and TRBJ1-5; 9 nucleotides agree with TRBD1. J lost 6 bases, V lost 6 bases, and 6 bases had no gene match. The CDR3 has 14 amino acids. Per the germline V gene, CDR1 is SGHTA and CDR2 is FQGNSA. The chain's CDR3 is CASRGTGNAQPQHF. For the CDR3, the DNA is TGTGCCAGCAGAGGGACAGGGAACGCTCAGCCCCAGCATTTT.

In its sample, this clonotype was seen many times. The genes are TRBV9 and TRBJ2-7; 9 bases align to TRBD2. The V gene's germline CDR1 is SGDLS and CDR2 YYNGEE. The CDR3 totals 15 residues. V gave up 0 bases and J gave up 7 bases; unmatched junction bases: 8. Here the CDR3 reads CASSVDPSGAREQYF. CDR3 DNA: TGTGCCAGCAGCGTAGATCCTAGCGGGGCGCGGGAGCAGTACTTC.

The chain combines TRBV12-3 or TRBV12-4 with TRBJ2-7, with a possible D match to TRBD2 (5 bases). The CDR3 is 12 residues long. V lost 6 bases and J 7 bases, leaving 13 bases between the germline ends. Here the CDR3 DNA reads TGTGCCAGCAGGATGTGGGCGGGTGAGCAGTACTTC. Translated, it gives CASRMWAGEQYF.

This clonotype was observed at least ten times. This sequence joins TRBV20-1 and TRBJ2-4; D is possibly TRBD1 (6 bases). Trimming removed 4 bases from V and 0 bases from J, with 13 bases in between. CDR1 DFQATT and CDR2 SNEGSKA come from the germline V gene (reference sequence). The CDR3 totals 15 residues. CDR3 nucleotides: TGCAGTGCTACAAACCCACAGGGAGCCAAAAACATTCAGTACTTC. Translating gives CSATNPQGAKNIQYF.

This clonotype was seen many times. V gene TRBV29-1 combines with J gene TRBJ1-1; 9 positions match TRBD1. The ends lost 2 bases at V and 2 bases at J; junction bases unmatched: 3. CDR3 length: 14 amino acids. CDR1 and CDR2 (germline): SQVTM, ANQGSEA. The CDR3 DNA sequence: TGCAGCGTTGAATTGGGACAGGGTAACACTGAAGCTTTCTTT. The encoded protein is CSVELGQGNTEAFF.

This clonotype was recorded at least ten times. The rearrangement joins TRBV7-2 to TRBJ2-5, with D unclear. V was clipped by 1 base and J by 5 bases, with 14 bases between them. CDR1 and CDR2 from the germline V gene are SGHTA and FQGNSA. The CDR3 has 15 residues. Written as DNA, the CDR3 is TGTGCCAGCAGCTTAGTCGACTCAAATTTGGAGACCCAGTACTTC. Protein sequence: CASSLVDSNLETQYF.

This clonotype showed up many times. The chain carries TRBV11-2 and TRBJ2-7, with D tentatively TRBD1 or TRBD2 (5 bases each). This CDR3 has 17 amino acids. CDR1 SGHAT and CDR2 FQNNGV come from the germline V gene. The V end was cut by 1 base, the J end by 3 bases, with 19 bases between. The CDR3 DNA follows: TGTGCCAGCAGCTTAGGACCGGGACGCAGAATAATCTACGAGCAGTACTTC. It yields the protein CASSLGPGRRIIYEQYF.